This T cell receptor beta chain was recovered during a study of T cells in Graves' hyperthyroidism and ophthalmopathy. Hyperthyroidism in the patients, aged 18 to 65, was newly diagnosed and under 2 months in duration. CDR3 length: 13 amino acids. The V and J ends lost 6 bases and 6 bases respectively, with 12 bases between them. The germline V gene has CDR1 SNHLY and CDR2 FYNNEI. Amplification yielded TCR beta CDR3 regions, with RNA transcripts as the source. Primed by the HTBI set, a first-round RT-PCR was run on the TCR CDR3. TCRdb fed the multiplex PCR reads into MiXCR, producing one record per CDR3 protein. Seen here are about 300,000 distinct CDR3 sequences, about 14% observed once, and the top ten hold roughly 8%.

The rearrangement links TRBV2 to TRBJ2-1; D gene unclear. This receptor was taken from a woman under 40 with Graves' hyperthyroidism that later progressed to Graves' ophthalmopathy. The sample was blood. CDR3 bases: TGTGCCAGCAGGCAAAACCGGCTCAATGAGCAGTTCTTC. This gives the protein CASRQNRLNEQFF.